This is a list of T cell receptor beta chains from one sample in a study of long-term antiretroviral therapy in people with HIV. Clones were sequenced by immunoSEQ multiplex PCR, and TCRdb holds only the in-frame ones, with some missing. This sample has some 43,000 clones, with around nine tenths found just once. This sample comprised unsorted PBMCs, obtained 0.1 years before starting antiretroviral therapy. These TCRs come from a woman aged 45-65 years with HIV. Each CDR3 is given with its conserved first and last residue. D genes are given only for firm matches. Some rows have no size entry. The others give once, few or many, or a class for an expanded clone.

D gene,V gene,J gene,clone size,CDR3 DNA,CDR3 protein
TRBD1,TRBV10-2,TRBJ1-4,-,TGCGCCAGCAGTGTCAATCCCAGGGGGCTTGAAAAACTGTTTTTT,CASSVNPRGLEKLFF
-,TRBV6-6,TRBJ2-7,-,TGTGCCAGCAGTATACAGGGTTTCTACGAGCAGTACTTC,CASSIQGFYEQYF
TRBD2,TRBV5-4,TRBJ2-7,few,TGTGCCAGCAGCCCGGATGGGACTAGCGGGGGGAGAGCCCAGTACTTC,CASSPDGTSGGRAQYF
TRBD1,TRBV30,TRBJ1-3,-,TGTGCCTGGGGACAGGAAGTGAGGGGAAACACCATATATTTT,CAWGQEVRGNTIYF
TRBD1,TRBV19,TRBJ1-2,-,TGTGCCAGTAGTACATCCTGGACAGGGGGCGCGGGCTACACCTTC,CASSTSWTGGAGYTF
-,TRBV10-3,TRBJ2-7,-,TGTGCCATCAGTGACCACGGCACCTACGAGCAGTACTTC,CAISDHGTYEQYF
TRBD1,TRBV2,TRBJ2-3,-,TGTGCCAGCGGGCGACGAACGGGACAGGGCACAGATACGCAGTATTTT,CASGRRTGQGTDTQYF
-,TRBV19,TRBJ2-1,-,TGTGCCAGTAGCGGGGGTCTTGGTCTTTCCTACAATGAGCAGTTCTTC,CASSGGLGLSYNEQFF
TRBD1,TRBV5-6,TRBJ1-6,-,TGTGCCAGCAGTTACGACAGGGGTGGTTCACCCCTCCACTTT,CASSYDRGGSPLHF
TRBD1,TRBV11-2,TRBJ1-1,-,TGTGCCAGCAGCTTAAGCAGGGCAGGGGGGAATGAAGCTTTCTTT,CASSLSRAGGNEAFF
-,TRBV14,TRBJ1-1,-,TGTGCCAGCAGCCAAGTTGGGTACACTGAAGCTTTCTTT,CASSQVGYTEAFF
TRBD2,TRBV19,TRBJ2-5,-,TGTGCCAGTAGCCTCGGAATAGCGGGGGGGCACGGGCAAGAGACCCAGTACTTC,CASSLGIAGGHGQETQYF
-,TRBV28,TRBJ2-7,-,TGTGCCAGCAGCCGAGGGGGATCTTCTTACGAGCAGTACTTC,CASSRGGSSYEQYF
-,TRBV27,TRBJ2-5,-,TGTGCCAGCAGAGGGCACCCAAGGTTGGAAGAGACCCAGTACTTC,CASRGHPRLEETQYF
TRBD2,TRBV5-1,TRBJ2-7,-,TGCGCCAGCAGCTGGGCGGGCGGAGGGGAGGGATCCGAGCAGTACTTC,CASSWAGGGEGSEQYF
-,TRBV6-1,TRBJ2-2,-,TGTGCCAGCACTCTCAGAGGAGACACCGGGGAGCTGTTTTTT,CASTLRGDTGELFF
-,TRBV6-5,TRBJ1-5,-,TGTGCCAGCAGTCAACAGGAGTATAGCAATCAGCCCCAGCATTTT,CASSQQEYSNQPQHF
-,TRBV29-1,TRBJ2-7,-,TGCAGCGTTGGAGCTAGCGACAGCTCCGTTCCCTACGAGCAGTACTTC,CSVGASDSSVPYEQYF
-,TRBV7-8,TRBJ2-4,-,TGTGCCAGCAGTCAAGGGCCCCGGGACACAAATAAACTAGCCAAAAACATTCAGTACTTC,CASSQGPRDTNKLAKNIQYF
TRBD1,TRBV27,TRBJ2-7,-,TGTGCCAGCAGTCTTACAGGGGGCCCCTACGAGCAGTACTTC,CASSLTGGPYEQYF
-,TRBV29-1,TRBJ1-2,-,TGCAGCGTTGTGCCGGGGGGCTTTAACTATGGCTACACCTTC,CSVVPGGFNYGYTF
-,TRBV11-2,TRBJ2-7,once,TGTGCCAGCAGCCCGCACGGGTCAGGGGGGGGAAAGTACTTC,CASSPHGSGGGKYF
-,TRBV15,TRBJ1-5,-,TGTGCCACCAGCAGGACCCTGGACATACGAGGCAATCAGCCCCAGCATTTT,CATSRTLDIRGNQPQHF
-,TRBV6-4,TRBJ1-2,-,TGTGCCAGCGGGGGGTCGGGGAGCTATGGCTACACCTTC,CASGGSGSYGYTF
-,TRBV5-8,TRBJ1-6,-,TGTGCCAGCAGCACTCCCGCTAATTCACCCCTCCACTTT,CASSTPANSPLHF
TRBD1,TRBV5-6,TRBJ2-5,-,TGTGCCAGCAGCTTTGTCGGGACAGGGTTGGAGACCCAGTACTTC,CASSFVGTGLETQYF
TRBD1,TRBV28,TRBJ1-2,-,TGTGCCAGCAGGCCTTCAGGGGGGAGCTATGGCTACACCTTC,CASRPSGGSYGYTF
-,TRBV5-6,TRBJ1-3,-,TGTGCCAGCAGCTCTTGGAGTTGGGGGTATGGAAACACCATATATTTT,CASSSWSWGYGNTIYF
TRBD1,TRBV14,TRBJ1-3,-,TGTGCCAGCAGCCAAAATAGGGACAGCAGAAACACCATATATTTT,CASSQNRDSRNTIYF
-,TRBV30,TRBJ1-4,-,TGTGCCTGGAGTGTTGGGGCAGGGGTTGACGAAAAACTGTTTTTT,CAWSVGAGVDEKLFF
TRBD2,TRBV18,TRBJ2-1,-,TGTGCCAGCTCACCAATTAGCGGGCGGGACAATGAGCAGTTCTTC,CASSPISGRDNEQFF
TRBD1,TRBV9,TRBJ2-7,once,TGTGCCAGCAGCGGACAGGGTAGTTCCCCCTACGAGCAGTACTTC,CASSGQGSSPYEQYF
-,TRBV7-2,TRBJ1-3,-,TGTGCCAGCAGCTTAGCTTCTGGAAGATACTCTGGAAACACCATATATTTT,CASSLASGRYSGNTIYF
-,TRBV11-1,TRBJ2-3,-,TGTGCCAGCAGCTCCGGAGGTCTAAGGGAAGGAGATACGCAGTATTTT,CASSSGGLREGDTQYF
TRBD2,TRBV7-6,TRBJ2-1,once,TGTGCCAGCAGCTTACTGACTAACCGGGACTGGCGGGGGTACAGTGAGCAGTTCTTC,CASSLLTNRDWRGYSEQFF
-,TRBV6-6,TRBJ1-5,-,TGTGCCAGCAGTACCAAGGGGCGCAATCAGCCCCAGCATTTT,CASSTKGRNQPQHF
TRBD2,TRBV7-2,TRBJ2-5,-,TGTGCCAGCAGCTTAACTGGGGCTAGCGGGGGGGGACAAGAGACCCAGTACTTC,CASSLTGASGGGQETQYF
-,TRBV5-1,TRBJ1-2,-,TGCGCCAGCAGCTTGGAGGCGGGACCCCTCGATGGCTACACCTTC,CASSLEAGPLDGYTF
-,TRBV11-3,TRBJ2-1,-,TGTGCCAGCAGCTTGTCGGGGGACCCCTACAATGAGCAGTTCTTC,CASSLSGDPYNEQFF
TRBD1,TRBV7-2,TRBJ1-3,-,TGTGCCAGCAGCTCCGGGACAGTAGGGAACACCATATATTTT,CASSSGTVGNTIYF
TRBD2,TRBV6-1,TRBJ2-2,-,TGTGCCAGCAGTGAGACTAGCGGGGGGGCCGGGGAGCTGTTTTTT,CASSETSGGAGELFF
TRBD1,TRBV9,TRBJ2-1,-,TGTGCCAGCAGCCCGGGACAGGGCAGGAATGAGCAGTTCTTC,CASSPGQGRNEQFF
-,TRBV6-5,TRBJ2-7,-,TGTGCCAGCAGTTACGTTCGGGGCGAGCAGTACTTC,CASSYVRGEQYF
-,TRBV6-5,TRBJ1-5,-,TGTGCCAGCAGCCGGACAGTATATAGCAATCAGCCCCAGCATTTT,CASSRTVYSNQPQHF
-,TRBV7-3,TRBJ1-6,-,TGTGCCAGCAGCTTTGGGGGGGGAGATTCACCCCTCCACTTT,CASSFGGGDSPLHF
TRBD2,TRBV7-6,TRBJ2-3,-,TGTGCCAGCAGCCCCGCCCTAGCGGGGGATACGCAGTATTTT,CASSPALAGDTQYF